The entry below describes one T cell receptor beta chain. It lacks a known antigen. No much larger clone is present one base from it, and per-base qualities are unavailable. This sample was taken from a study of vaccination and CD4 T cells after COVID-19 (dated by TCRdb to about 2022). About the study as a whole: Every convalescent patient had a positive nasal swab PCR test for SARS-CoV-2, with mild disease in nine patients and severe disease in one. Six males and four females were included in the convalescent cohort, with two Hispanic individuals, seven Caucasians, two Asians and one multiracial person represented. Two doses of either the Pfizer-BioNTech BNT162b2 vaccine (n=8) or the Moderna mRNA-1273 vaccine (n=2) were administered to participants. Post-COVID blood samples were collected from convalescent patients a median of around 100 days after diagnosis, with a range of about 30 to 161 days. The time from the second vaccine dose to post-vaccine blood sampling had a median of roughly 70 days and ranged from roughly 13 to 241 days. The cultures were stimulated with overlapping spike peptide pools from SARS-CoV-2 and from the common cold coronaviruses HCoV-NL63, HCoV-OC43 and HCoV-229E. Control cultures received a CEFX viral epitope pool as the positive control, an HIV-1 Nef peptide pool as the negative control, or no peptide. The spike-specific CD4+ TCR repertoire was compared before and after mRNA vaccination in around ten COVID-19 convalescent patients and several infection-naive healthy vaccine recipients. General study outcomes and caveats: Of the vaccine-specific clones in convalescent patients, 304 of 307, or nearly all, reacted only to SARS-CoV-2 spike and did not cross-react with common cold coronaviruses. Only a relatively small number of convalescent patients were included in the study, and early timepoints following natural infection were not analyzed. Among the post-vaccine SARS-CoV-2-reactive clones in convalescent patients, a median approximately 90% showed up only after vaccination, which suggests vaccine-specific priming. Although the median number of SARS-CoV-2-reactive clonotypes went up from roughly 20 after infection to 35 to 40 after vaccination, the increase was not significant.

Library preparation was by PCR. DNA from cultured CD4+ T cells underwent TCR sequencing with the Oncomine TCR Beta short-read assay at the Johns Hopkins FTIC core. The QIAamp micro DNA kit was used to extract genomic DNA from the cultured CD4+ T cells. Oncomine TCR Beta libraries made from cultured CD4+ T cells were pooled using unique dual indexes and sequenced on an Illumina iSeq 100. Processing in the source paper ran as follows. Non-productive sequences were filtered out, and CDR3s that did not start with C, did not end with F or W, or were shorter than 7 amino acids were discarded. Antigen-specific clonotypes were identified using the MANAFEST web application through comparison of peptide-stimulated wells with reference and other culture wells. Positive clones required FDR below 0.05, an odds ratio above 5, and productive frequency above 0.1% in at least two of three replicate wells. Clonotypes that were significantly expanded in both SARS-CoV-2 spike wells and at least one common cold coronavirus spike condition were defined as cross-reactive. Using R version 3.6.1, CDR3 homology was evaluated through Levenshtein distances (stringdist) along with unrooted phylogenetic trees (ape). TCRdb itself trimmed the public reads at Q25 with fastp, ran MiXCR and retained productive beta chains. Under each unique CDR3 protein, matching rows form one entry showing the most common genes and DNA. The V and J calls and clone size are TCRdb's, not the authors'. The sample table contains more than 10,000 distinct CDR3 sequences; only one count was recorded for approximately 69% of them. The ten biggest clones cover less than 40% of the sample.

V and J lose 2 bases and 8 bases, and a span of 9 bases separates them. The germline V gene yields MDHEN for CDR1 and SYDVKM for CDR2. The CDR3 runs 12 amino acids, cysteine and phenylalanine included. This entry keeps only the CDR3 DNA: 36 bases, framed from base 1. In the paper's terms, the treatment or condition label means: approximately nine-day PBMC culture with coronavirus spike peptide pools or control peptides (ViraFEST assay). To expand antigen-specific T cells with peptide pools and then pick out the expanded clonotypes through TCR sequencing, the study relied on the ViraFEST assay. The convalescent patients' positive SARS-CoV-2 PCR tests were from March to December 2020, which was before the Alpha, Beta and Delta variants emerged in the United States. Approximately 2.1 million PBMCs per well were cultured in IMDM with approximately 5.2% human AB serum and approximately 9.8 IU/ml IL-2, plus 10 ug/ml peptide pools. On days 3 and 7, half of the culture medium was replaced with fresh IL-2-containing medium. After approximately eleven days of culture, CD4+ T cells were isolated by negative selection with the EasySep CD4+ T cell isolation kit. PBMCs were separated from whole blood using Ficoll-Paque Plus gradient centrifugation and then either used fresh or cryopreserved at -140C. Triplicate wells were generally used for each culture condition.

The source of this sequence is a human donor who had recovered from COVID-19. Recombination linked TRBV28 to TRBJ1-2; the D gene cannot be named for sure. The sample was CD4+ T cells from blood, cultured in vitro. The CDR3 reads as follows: CASSLGPQGYTF. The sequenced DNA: TGTGCCAGCAGTTTAGGACCACAAGGCTACACCTTC.